Sequencing of this T cell receptor (beta chain) was carried out in a study of blood T cell repertoires in COVID-19. The V and J ends lost 8 bases and 4 bases, in that order; junction bases with no gene match: 7. Germline lookup yields CDR1 LGHDT and CDR2 YNNKEL (reference sequence). This CDR3 region has 15 residues. Method: immunoSEQ multiplex PCR; TCRdb's copy keeps in-frame clones and lacks some. The sample contains about 98,000 clones, approximately 86% of which appear only once. J is TRBJ1-4 and V is TRBV3-1 (or the pseudogene TRBV3-2); 10 positions agree with TRBD1. This TCR was recovered from a man aged 50-60 years with acute or convalescent COVID-19. The material sequenced was peripheral blood. This CDR3 reads CASGDRGLGNEKLFF. The DNA of the CDR3 is TGTGCCAGCGGGGACAGGGGTTTAGGTAATGAAAAACTGTTTTTT.